This paragraph reports one T cell receptor (beta chain). Its antigen is unidentified. V shed 3 bases and J shed 6 bases, with 4 bases lying between them. The CDR3 runs to 10 residues. CDR1 and CDR2 (germline): DFQATT, SNEGSKA (reference sequence). The protocol was immunoSEQ multiplex PCR, while the TCRdb copy is restricted to in-frame clones and leaves out a portion. The sample includes 150,000 to 190,000 clones, 90% seen only once; the top ten take 1.5% to 2%. These data come from a study of T cell responses to AZD1222 COVID-19 vaccine. The wider study: Second doses were pooled across both intervals (about 4 or about 12 weeks).

Study-wide findings and caveats: There were repertoire samples only from the period after the peak T cell response. Researchers report vaccine-associated CD4 TCRs spanning spike, with dominance at 160-218 and 743-854. The breadth and depth of Spike-specific TCRs increased once two AZD1222 doses had been given.

Sequencing was performed on peripheral blood, taken on day 0 of AZD1222 vaccination. This TCR was recovered from an adult in good health. This chain connects TRBV20-1 to TRBJ2-3; D gene ambiguous. CDR3 DNA sequence: TGCAGTGCTAGGTCGGATACGCAGTATTTT. Its protein is CSARSDTQYF.